This entry features one T cell receptor (beta chain) sequence. Its matching antigen is unknown. The iRepertoire nested amplicon-rescue multiplex PCR amplified TCR alpha and beta CDR3s from RNA. TCRdb re-called the multiplex PCR reads with MiXCR, one entry per CDR3 protein. The sample consists of 90,000 to 110,000 distinct CDR3 sequences, around a quarter of them appearing once. This sample is drawn from a study of glioma-infiltrating T cells. This CDR3 is 12 amino acids long. Deletions cut 3 bases from V and 3 bases from J, with 5 bases between. Study conclusions and caveats: CDR3 overlap between tissue and blood was very small.

The rearrangement joins TRBV12-3 or TRBV12-4 to TRBJ1-1, with unresolved D. The sample taken for sequencing was glioma tissue, nonneoplastic brain tissue, or PBMCs (not recorded which). The clonotype originates from a human donor with low-grade glioma or glioblastoma, undergoing nonglioma brain surgery, or in good health (not recorded which). CDR3 bases: TGTGCCAGCAGTTTTGGGGACACTGAAGCTTTCTTT. Protein sequence: CASSFGDTEAFF.